Each of the 29 T cell receptor beta chains below was sequenced from the same sample in a study of follicular helper T cells after annual influenza vaccination. Clones were sequenced by immunoSEQ multiplex PCR, and TCRdb holds only the in-frame ones, with some missing. This table has about 11,000 clones, approximately 77% appearing once. Time point reported: 2014-2015 season, pre-vaccination. The specimen was CXCR5- memory CD4+ T cells sorted from blood, collected on the day of influenza vaccination. Receptors were obtained from an adult who received the influenza vaccine.

The chain combines TRBV7-2 with TRBJ2-5; unclear D gene. V dropped 4 bases and J dropped 4 bases, with 10 bases sitting between them. The CDR3 runs 13 residues. Germline V gene sequence: CDR1 SGHTA, CDR2 FQGNSA. The CDR3 nucleotides are TGTGCCAGCAGCTCCGTTACGGGAGAGACCCAGTACTTC. Amino acids: CASSSVTGETQYF.

V usage is TRBV9 and J usage is TRBJ2-1; D call uncertain. The CDR3 spans 16 residues. CDR1 and CDR2 from the germline V gene are SGDLS and YYNGEE. V was clipped by 0 bases and J by 2 bases, with 12 bases between them. CDR3 bases: TGTGCCAGCAGCGTAGGTTCGCTGGCCGCCTACAATGAGCAGTTCTTC. Its protein product is CASSVGSLAAYNEQFF.

The V call is TRBV4-3, the J call TRBJ2-1, with a tentative D call TRBD1 (6 bases). In germline, CDR1 is LGHNA, CDR2 YSLEER. This CDR3 has 16 amino acids. V shed 0 bases and J shed 1 base, with 10 bases lying between them. DNA for the CDR3: TGCGCCAGCAGCCAAGAAGAGACAGGATCCTACAATGAGCAGTTCTTC. As protein: CASSQEETGSYNEQFF.

J is TRBJ2-1 and V is TRBV28, with 9 bases that match TRBD2. Germline values: CDR1 MDHEN, CDR2 SYDVKM. CDR3 length: 18 amino acids. The V gene end was trimmed by 1 base and the J gene end by 4 bases; junction bases not matched to a gene: 11. This CDR3 reads CASSLFTSGPRPYNEQFF. The DNA of the CDR3 is TGTGCCAGCAGTTTATTTACTAGCGGGCCCCGCCCTTACAATGAGCAGTTCTTC.

The genes are TRBV14 and TRBJ2-7; TRBD1 might be the D (6 bases). The CDR3 covers 11 residues. V was cut by 9 bases and J by 1 base, with 7 bases left in between. Germline assignment: CDR1 SGHDN and CDR2 FVKESK. The CDR3 spells CASGQSYEQYF. The CDR3 DNA follows: TGTGCCAGTGGACAGTCCTACGAGCAGTACTTC.

V and J are TRBV5-1 and TRBJ1-6; D gene ambiguous. Germline lookup yields CDR1 SGHRS and CDR2 YFSETQ. The CDR3 is 14 amino acids. The V end was cut by 0 bases, the J end by 7 bases, with 8 bases between. The CDR3 protein is CASSLDIQNSPLHF. In DNA, the CDR3 is TGCGCCAGCAGCTTGGACATCCAGAATTCACCCCTCCACTTT.

This clone has more than one count but fewer than ten. This chain uses TRBV30 with TRBJ1-6, with D hard to call. The V end was cut by 5 bases, the J end by 6 bases, with 14 bases between. CDR3 length equals 14 residues. Germline CDR1 GTSNPN, CDR2 SVGIG (reference sequence). CDR3 loop: CAWGEILGNSPLHF. The CDR3 DNA is TGTGCCTGGGGGGAAATACTGGGTAATTCACCCCTCCACTTT.

The gene calls are TRBV7-2 and TRBJ1-1; D unresolved. The CDR3 spans 15 residues. The germline V gene has CDR1 SGHTA and CDR2 FQGNSA. V was pared by 5 bases and J by 1 base, with 14 bases between. CDR3 loop: CASSPFPRGNTEAFF. CDR3 DNA: TGTGCCAGCAGCCCTTTCCCCCGGGGGAACACTGAAGCTTTCTTT.

The V gene is TRBV18, the J gene TRBJ1-6, with a weak D call TRBD1 (5 bases). The germline CDR1 and CDR2 sequences are KGHSH and LQKENI. Trimming cost V 6 bases and J 7 bases, with 13 bases left between them. This CDR3 contains 14 residues. The CDR3 here is CASSPGGNNSPLHF. CDR3 coding DNA: TGTGCCAGCTCTCCCGGGGGGAACAATTCACCCCTCCACTTT.

This clone was observed a single time. The rearrangement joins TRBV2 to TRBJ2-1; D not certain. The germline gives CDR1 SNHLY, CDR2 FYNNEI. V lost 4 bases to trimming and J lost 7 bases, with 8 bases between them. The CDR3 length is 12 residues. This chain's CDR3 is CASSGEINEQFF. The CDR3 DNA reads TGTGCCAGCAGTGGGGAAATTAATGAGCAGTTCTTC.

The chain couples TRBV10-3 to TRBJ2-7; 8 bases match TRBD1. V shed 3 bases and J 2 bases; nucleotides not matched to a gene: 9. Germline CDR1 reads ENHRY; CDR2 reads SYGVKD. This CDR3 contains 16 residues. The CDR3 DNA is TGTGCCATCAGTGACCCCCGGCCGGACAGGGCCTACGAGCAGTACTTC. This encodes CAISDPRPDRAYEQYF.

This clone appeared once. This chain links TRBV7-9 with TRBJ2-1; the D gene is possibly TRBD2 (5 bases). This CDR3 spans 15 amino acids. CDR1 is SEHNR and CDR2 is FQNEAQ in the germline V gene (reference sequence). V was trimmed by 3 bases and J by 0 bases, leaving 9 bases between them. The CDR3 here is CASSLASRSYNEQFF. The CDR3 DNA follows: TGTGCCAGCAGCTTGGCTAGCCGCTCCTACAATGAGCAGTTCTTC.

The CDR3 here is CASSDSSARLGEQYF. Here the CDR3 DNA reads TGTGCCAGCAGCGACTCTAGCGCCCGGTTGGGCGAGCAGTACTTC. V and J are TRBV27 and TRBJ2-7, with D possibly being TRBD2 (6 bases). Germline V gives CDR1 MNHEY, CDR2 SMNVEV (reference sequence). The CDR3 spans 15 residues. V lost 6 bases, J lost 6 bases, and 21 bases lay in between.

This chain uses TRBV28 with TRBJ1-2; D remains unclear. V shed 3 bases and J shed 5 bases, with 7 bases lying between them. The CDR3 loop spans 12 amino acids. Germline V gives CDR1 MDHEN, CDR2 SYDVKM. CDR3 in DNA: TGTGCCAGCAGTTTTGGAATTTATGGCTACACCTTC. Protein sequence: CASSFGIYGYTF.

The chain carries TRBV11-1 and TRBJ1-6; a possible D gene is TRBD1 (6 bases). CDR3 length: 15 residues. In germline, CDR1 is SGHAT, CDR2 FQDESV (reference sequence). The ends were cut back, 5 bases at V and 8 bases at J, with 16 bases in the middle. The CDR3 reads CASSPRVGADSPLHF. In DNA, the CDR3 is TGTGCCAGCAGCCCCCGTGTGGGGGCAGATTCACCCCTCCACTTT.

This clone was detected only once. The chain couples TRBV5-1 to TRBJ1-1; D call uncertain. The germline V and J ends were trimmed by 2 bases and 0 bases, with 5 bases remaining between them. The CDR3 sequence is 13 residues long. The V gene's germline CDR1 is SGHRS and CDR2 YFSETQ. CDR3 DNA sequence: TGCGCCAGCAGCTTCGTGATGAACACTGAAGCTTTCTTT. Its translation: CASSFVMNTEAFF.

This chain links TRBV7-9 with TRBJ1-4; 7 bases fit TRBD1. Germline CDR1 SEHNR, CDR2 FQNEAQ (reference sequence). The CDR3 sequence is 15 residues long. With 4 bases clipped from V and 3 bases from J, the junction kept 5 bases outside the gene matches. The CDR3 spells CASSSLTGSNEKLFF. The DNA of the CDR3 is TGTGCCAGCAGCTCCCTGACAGGGTCTAATGAAAAACTGTTTTTT.

This chain uses TRBV7-9 with TRBJ1-1; the D is unclear. CDR1 and CDR2 from the germline V gene are SEHNR and FQNEAQ (reference sequence). The CDR3 has 13 residues. V was trimmed by 3 bases and J by 1 base, leaving 6 bases between them. The CDR3 here is CASSFGRNTEAFF. The CDR3, as DNA: TGTGCCAGCAGCTTCGGCAGGAACACTGAAGCTTTCTTT.

V is TRBV30 and J is TRBJ2-2; 9 bases match TRBD2. J lost 0 bases, V lost 5 bases, and 7 bases had no gene match. Germline V gene sequence: CDR1 GTSNPN, CDR2 SVGIG (reference sequence). The CDR3 totals 16 residues. CDR3 in DNA: TGTGCCTGGGGGCGGCTAGCGGGGCCGAACACCGGGGAGCTGTTTTTT. Its protein product is CAWGRLAGPNTGELFF. The full variable domain, in which reference TRBV30 and TRBJ2-2 provide the parts outside the CDR3, is SQTIHQWPATLVQPVGSPLSLECTVEGTSNPNLYWYRQAAGRGLQLLFYSVGIGQISSEVPQNLSASRPQDRQFILSSKKLLLSDSGFYLCAWGRLAGPNTGELFFGEGSRLTVL.

J is TRBJ2-3 and V is TRBV28, with 9 bases aligning to TRBD1. CDR3 length: 16 amino acids. The V gene end was trimmed by 4 bases and the J gene end by 7 bases; junction bases not matched to a gene: 12. Germline V gene lookup returns CDR1 MDHEN and CDR2 SYDVKM. The CDR3 DNA is TGTGCCAGCAGTTCTATAGGACAGGGGATCTCAAATACGCAGTATTTT. Translated, it gives CASSSIGQGISNTQYF. Full variable domain (rest looked up from reference TRBV28 and TRBJ2-3): DVKVTQSSRYLVKRTGEKVFLECVQDMDHENMFWYRQDPGLGLRLIYFSYDVKMKEKGDIPEGYSVSREKKERFSLILESASTNQTSMYLCASSSIGQGISNTQYFGPGTRLTVL.

This clone showed up just a few times. V usage is TRBV6-1 and J usage is TRBJ2-7; TRBD1 might be the D (6 bases). Germline assignment: CDR1 MNHNS and CDR2 SASEGT. The CDR3 covers 15 residues. The V end was cut by 5 bases, the J end by 0 bases, with 14 bases between. The CDR3 sequence is CASSLQGASSYEQYF. CDR3 DNA sequence: TGTGCCAGCAGTTTACAGGGAGCCAGCTCCTACGAGCAGTACTTC.

This clone was picked up a small number of times. The chain couples TRBV11-3 to TRBJ2-7; D might be TRBD1 (6 bases). V lost 1 base and J 6 bases, leaving 7 bases between the germline ends. The CDR3 totals 12 residues. CDR1 and CDR2 (germline): SGHNT, YENEEA. The CDR3 spells CASSLGGGEQYF. The CDR3 bases are TGTGCCAGCAGCTTAGGAGGGGGCGAGCAGTACTTC.

The chain recombines TRBV30 with TRBJ1-1; 8 positions agree with TRBD1. Germline CDR1 GTSNPN, CDR2 SVGIG (reference sequence). V was clipped by 4 bases and J by 4 bases; unmatched bases: 8. This CDR3 is 14 amino acids long. Here the CDR3 reads CAWISGGAGTEAFF. The CDR3 DNA is TGTGCCTGGATCTCAGGGGGCGCCGGCACTGAAGCTTTCTTT.

V is TRBV19 and J is TRBJ2-3, with D possibly being TRBD2 (7 bases). V was trimmed by 5 bases and J by 5 bases, leaving 29 bases between them. CDR3 size: 19 residues. From germline, CDR1 is LNHDA and CDR2 SQIVND (reference sequence). Written as DNA, the CDR3 is TGTGCCAGTAGTCCGCATTACAACAGGGAGGGAGGGTCCAGAGATACGCAGTATTTT. Encoded protein: CASSPHYNREGGSRDTQYF.

The chain has TRBV7-8 and TRBJ2-1; 8 nucleotides align to TRBD2. With 5 bases clipped from V and 5 bases from J, the junction kept 14 bases outside the gene matches. Germline-derived CDR1 and CDR2 are SGHVS and FQNEAQ. This CDR3 has 17 amino acids. The DNA for the CDR3 is TGTGCCAGCAGCCCCACTAGGCTAGCGGGCCGCAACAATGAGCAGTTCTTC. Translating it yields CASSPTRLAGRNNEQFF.

About this clone itself: The sample carries other DNA sequences with the same CDR3. The chain recombines TRBV6-6 with TRBJ2-7; 7 bases are shared with TRBD1. The germline gives CDR1 MNHNY, CDR2 SVGAGI (reference sequence). The V and J ends lost 2 bases and 3 bases, in that order; junction bases with no gene match: 10. This CDR3 has 16 amino acids. CDR3 loop: CASSYLTGTAIYEQYF. CDR3 sequence (DNA): TGTGCCAGCAGTTACCTCACCGGGACAGCGATCTACGAGCAGTACTTC.

This clone was seen once. The chain combines TRBV5-1 with TRBJ1-6; maybe TRBD1 (6 bases). Germline CDR1 SGHRS, CDR2 YFSETQ. The CDR3 loop spans 14 amino acids. Trimming cost V 4 bases and J 7 bases, with 12 bases left between them. The CDR3 DNA sequence: TGCGCCAGCAGCCCGGGACATAGCAATTCACCCCTCCACTTT. It translates to CASSPGHSNSPLHF.

This chain uses TRBV7-2 with TRBJ1-5; possible D gene TRBD1, 6 bases. The ends were cut back, 1 base at V and 4 bases at J, with 11 bases in the middle. This CDR3 contains 15 residues. Germline-derived CDR1 and CDR2 are SGHTA and FQGNSA. CDR3 bases: TGTGCCAGCAGCTTAGTGGGACAAAGGAATCAGCCCCAGCATTTT. It specifies CASSLVGQRNQPQHF.

V usage is TRBV4-1 and J usage is TRBJ2-7; D possibly uses TRBD1 or TRBD2 (5 bases each). The CDR3 is made up of 14 amino acids. In germline, CDR1 is MGHRA, CDR2 YSYEKL. V lost 4 bases to trimming and J lost 6 bases, with 16 bases between them. The CDR3 nucleotides read TGCGCCAGCAGCCCGAGGCAGGGAGCACTCGAGCAGTACTTC. Protein: CASSPRQGALEQYF.